These 20 T cell receptor beta chains were sequenced from one sample in a study of long-term antiretroviral therapy in people with HIV. Researchers report immunoSEQ v3.0 was run at survey level. Data came from immunoSEQ multiplex PCR; TCRdb stores just in-frame clones and leaves some out. The sample holds about 28,000 clones, less than 90% seen once. Material: unsorted PBMCs, obtained 2 years after starting antiretroviral therapy. These receptors all stem from a man in his forties or fifties with HIV.

In this sample, this clone turned up once. The genes are TRBV5-6 and TRBJ2-1; D uncertain. The CDR3 length is 13 residues. Trimming took 0 bases from V and 8 from J, leaving 9 bases between them. Germline CDR1 is SGHDT and CDR2 is YYEEEE. DNA of the CDR3: TGTGCCAGCAGCTTGGTAGGTTTGGATGAGCAGTTCTTC. It translates to CASSLVGLDEQFF.

This chain links TRBV28 with TRBJ1-6; no definite D call. Germline V gene data show CDR1 as MDHEN and CDR2 as SYDVKM. The V end lost 2 bases, the J end lost 3 bases, and 2 bases lay between the germline ends. The length of the CDR3 is 13 residues. For the CDR3, the DNA is TGTGCCAGCAGTTTAATCTATAATTCACCCCTCCACTTT. This codes for CASSLIYNSPLHF.

This clone came up once. This sequence joins TRBV30 and TRBJ2-7, with 8 bases matching TRBD2. Trimming removed 5 bases from V and 1 base from J; junction bases left unmatched: 7. The CDR3 covers 14 residues. Germline loops: CDR1 GTSNPN, CDR2 SVGIG (reference sequence). The CDR3 coding sequence is TGTGCCTGGGTACCTAGCGGGCTATCCTACGAGCAGTACTTC. Translating it yields CAWVPSGLSYEQYF.

The rearrangement uses TRBV30 and TRBJ2-7; 7 nucleotides line up with TRBD1. Per the germline V gene, CDR1 is GTSNPN and CDR2 is SVGIG (reference sequence). Germline trimming cut 8 bases from V and 0 bases from J; bases unmatched to any gene: 4. This CDR3 spans 12 amino acids. Written as DNA, the CDR3 is TGTGCCCTCCGGGACAGCTCCTACGAGCAGTACTTC. Residues: CALRDSSYEQYF.

The chain uses TRBV30 and TRBJ2-1; 7 bases map to TRBD2. V gave up 5 bases and J gave up 2 bases; unmatched junction bases: 6. The CDR3 is 14 amino acids. Germline V gene sequence: CDR1 GTSNPN, CDR2 SVGIG (reference sequence). Here the CDR3 reads CAWRAGTTYNEQFF. The DNA of the CDR3 is TGTGCCTGGCGAGCGGGAACTACCTACAATGAGCAGTTCTTC.

V and J are TRBV9 and TRBJ2-5; the match to TRBD2 covers 14 bases. CDR1 is SGDLS, CDR2 YYNGEE, per germline. V lost 0 bases and J lost 5; bases outside the gene matches: 15. This CDR3 is built from 20 residues. CDR3 sequence (DNA): TGTGCCAGCAGCGTAGATATAGGGGGACTAGCGGGGGACCTACCGGAGACCCAGTACTTC. Translated, it gives CASSVDIGGLAGDLPETQYF.

In this sample, this clone turned up a few times. The rearrangement links TRBV19 to TRBJ2-7; 9 bases are a match to TRBD1. Germline lookup yields CDR1 LNHDA and CDR2 SQIVND (reference sequence). After removal of 1 base from V and 3 bases from J, the junction contained 4 bases not matched to a gene. This CDR3 contains 15 residues. The CDR3 nucleotides are TGTGCCAGTAGTATAGCGACAGGGGGGATCTACGAGCAGTACTTC. It encodes CASSIATGGIYEQYF.

The gene calls are TRBV10-3 and TRBJ2-7; 7 bases are a match to TRBD1. J lost 3 bases, V lost 8 bases, and 10 bases had no gene match. Germline V gene data show CDR1 as ENHRY and CDR2 as SYGVKD. CDR3 length: 14 residues. CDR3 residues: CAISRGGVGYEQYF. DNA for the CDR3: TGTGCCATCTCCAGAGGGGGCGTAGGCTACGAGCAGTACTTC.

The rearrangement joins TRBV11-2 to TRBJ1-4; D is perhaps TRBD1 (5 bases). The CDR3 contains 13 residues. V shed 3 bases and J shed 6 bases, with 8 bases lying between them. The germline V gene encodes CDR1 SGHAT and CDR2 FQNNGV. Here the CDR3 reads CASSFGGDEKLFF. CDR3 coding DNA: TGTGCCAGCAGCTTTGGGGGGGATGAAAAACTGTTTTTT.

This chain uses TRBV7-9 with TRBJ2-3, with D tentatively TRBD2 (6 bases). Germline lookup yields CDR1 SEHNR and CDR2 FQNEAQ (reference sequence). CDR3 length equals 15 residues. Trimming removed 4 bases from V and 3 bases from J, with 14 bases in between. In DNA, the CDR3 is TGTGCCAGCAGCTACGCGGGATTAGGTACAGATACGCAGTATTTT. As protein: CASSYAGLGTDTQYF.

The chain recombines TRBV7-9 with TRBJ1-5; possibly TRBD1 for D (5 bases). The V end was cut by 1 base, the J end by 8 bases, with 9 bases between. This CDR3 is 13 amino acids long. CDR1 is SEHNR, CDR2 FQNEAQ, per germline (reference sequence). The CDR3 spells CASSLGDGEPQHF. CDR3 nucleotide sequence: TGTGCCAGCAGCTTAGGGGACGGTGAGCCCCAGCATTTT.

This chain joins TRBV5-1 and TRBJ2-7; D assignment may be TRBD1 or TRBD2 (7 bases each). Germline loops: CDR1 SGHRS, CDR2 YFSETQ. V lost 0 bases and J 6 bases, leaving 13 bases between the germline ends. The CDR3 length is 14 residues. The CDR3 coding sequence is TGCGCCAGCAGCTTGGCCCAGGGGGGGGGCGAGCAGTACTTC. Its translation is CASSLAQGGGEQYF.

The rearrangement joins TRBV5-1 to TRBJ2-7, with TRBD1 matching 7 bases. With 1 base clipped from V and 4 bases from J, the junction kept 5 bases outside the gene matches. The CDR3 length is 14 residues. Per germline, CDR1 SGHRS and CDR2 YFSETQ. CDR3 coding DNA: TGCGCCAGCAGCTTGTTGGGACAGTCGTACGAGCAGTACTTC. Protein sequence: CASSLLGQSYEQYF.

This clone has a single count. Other DNA sequences in this specimen translate into the identical CDR3. The rearrangement joins TRBV9 to TRBJ1-3; no firm D call. Trimming removed 0 bases from V and 4 bases from J, with 8 bases in between. This CDR3 contains 14 residues. CDR1 is SGDLS and CDR2 is YYNGEE in the germline V gene. The CDR3 sequence: CASSVAGSGNTIYF. As DNA, the CDR3 is TGTGCCAGCAGCGTAGCAGGTTCGGGAAACACCATATATTTT.

The rearrangement joins TRBV29-1 to TRBJ2-3; D uncertain. V dropped 3 bases and J dropped 0 bases, with 10 bases sitting between them. Germline V lookup: CDR1 SQVTM, CDR2 ANQGSEA. The CDR3 has 14 residues. The CDR3 loop reads CSVDHRASTDTQYF. The CDR3 DNA reads TGCAGCGTTGACCACCGGGCAAGCACAGATACGCAGTATTTT.

This rearrangement joins TRBV5-4 to TRBJ1-1; D is unclear. The germline CDR1 and CDR2 sequences are SGHNT and YYREEE (reference sequence). V was shortened by 4 bases and J by 4 bases, with 11 bases between the two germline ends. The CDR3 length is 13 residues. This CDR3 reads CASSTNWGTEAFF. The CDR3 bases are TGTGCCAGCAGCACCAACTGGGGCACTGAAGCTTTCTTT.

The chain is built from TRBV29-1 and TRBJ2-7; weak D call: TRBD2 (6 bases). This CDR3 has 12 residues. Looked up from germline, CDR1 is SQVTM and CDR2 is ANQGSEA. V was cut by 1 base and J by 3 bases, with 7 bases left in between. CDR3 loop: CSVEVGLYEQYF. The CDR3 nucleotides are TGCAGCGTTGAAGTGGGACTCTACGAGCAGTACTTC.

The V gene is TRBV4-1, the J gene TRBJ1-1; 7 bases are a match to TRBD1. This CDR3 has 16 residues. Losses at the gene ends were 0 bases for V and 7 bases for J; bases not matched to a gene: 11. The germline gives CDR1 MGHRA, CDR2 YSYEKL. The CDR3 nucleotides read TGCGCCAGCAGCCAAGATCTTCGCAGGGGGTCTGTTGAAGCTTTCTTT. This encodes CASSQDLRRGSVEAFF.

The V call is TRBV6-5, the J call TRBJ1-1; maybe TRBD1 (6 bases). V lost 2 bases and J 5 bases, leaving 18 bases between the germline ends. The CDR3 length is 16 residues. CDR1 MNHEY and CDR2 SVGAGI come from the germline V gene. The CDR3 protein is CASSYPLGGLGTEAFF. CDR3 coding DNA: TGTGCCAGCAGTTACCCGCTTGGGGGGCTAGGGACTGAAGCTTTCTTT.

The V gene is TRBV29-1, the J gene TRBJ2-3; maybe TRBD2 (5 bases). In germline, CDR1 is SQVTM, CDR2 ANQGSEA. V lost 6 bases and J 8 bases, leaving 12 bases between the germline ends. The CDR3 length is 11 residues. In DNA, the CDR3 is TGCAGCGTCTCGAAGGCGGGTACGCAGTATTTT. Translating it yields CSVSKAGTQYF.